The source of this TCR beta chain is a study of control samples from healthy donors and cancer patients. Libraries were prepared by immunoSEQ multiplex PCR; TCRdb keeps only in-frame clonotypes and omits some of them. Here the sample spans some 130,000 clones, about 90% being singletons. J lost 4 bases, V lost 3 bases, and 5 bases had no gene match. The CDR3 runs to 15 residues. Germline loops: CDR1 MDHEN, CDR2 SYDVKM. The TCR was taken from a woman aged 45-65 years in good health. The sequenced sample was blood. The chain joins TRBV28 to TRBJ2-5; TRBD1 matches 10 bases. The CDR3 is CASSLPTGGIETQYF. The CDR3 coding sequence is TGTGCCAGCAGTTTGCCGACAGGGGGCATAGAGACCCAGTACTTC. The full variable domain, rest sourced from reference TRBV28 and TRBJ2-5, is DVKVTQSSRYLVKRTGEKVFLECVQDMDHENMFWYRQDPGLGLRLIYFSYDVKMKEKGDIPEGYSVSREKKERFSLILESASTNQTSMYLCASSLPTGGIETQYFGPGTRLLVL.